This T cell receptor (beta chain) was identified in a study of T-cell reconstitution after alpha-beta-depleted transplantation in children. Study-wide results and limits: Certain patients had high TCRbeta diversity at day 60, and it came from recipient T cells and thymic progenitors that survived.

There are many counts of this clonotype. Its antigen is as yet unknown. As it was prepared, the TCRbeta library received unique molecular identifiers. MiXCR was run by TCRdb on the PCR reads, yielding one entry per CDR3 protein. The sample contains roughly 490,000 distinct CDR3 sequences, about an eighth of which appear only once. Trimming stripped 5 bases from V and 0 bases from J, with 10 bases between. Germline loops: CDR1 SGHAT, CDR2 FQNNGV. The CDR3 is made up of 14 amino acids. This clonotype originated in a female patient under 10 years old who had a stem cell transplant for aplastic anemia, so the T cells may come from the graft donor. The chain joins TRBV11-2 to TRBJ2-5; D unresolved. This sample comprised PBMCs, mostly from graft donor cells, obtained 180 days after TCRalphabeta/CD19-depleted stem cell transplant. CDR3 residues: CASSRRWYQETQYF. The CDR3 nucleotides are TGTGCCAGCAGCCGAAGATGGTACCAAGAGACCCAGTACTTC.